The clone carrying this TCR beta chain came up a few times. The CDR3 is 15 amino acids. Trimming stripped 0 bases from V and 1 base from J, with 10 bases between. The germline V gene encodes CDR1 KGHSH and CDR2 LQKENI. This entry is derived from a study of neoadjuvant anti-PD-1 for oral cavity cancer. Time point defined: after neoadjuvant nivolumab, at surgical resection. Patients were newly diagnosed with stage II-IVA oral cavity squamous cell carcinoma without prior systemic or radiation treatment. Cohort: HPV-negative, locally advanced oral cavity squamous cell carcinoma patients. TCRdb keeps only in-frame clones here, not all; method: immunoSEQ multiplex PCR. The data show 55,000 to 75,000 clones, with about nine tenths seen just once and around 2.7% held by the top ten.

The receptor was isolated from a person aged 35 to 85 with oral cavity squamous cell carcinoma. This specimen was PBMCs, taken after nivolumab (anti-PD-1) treatment. The chain is built from TRBV18 and TRBJ2-7; maybe TRBD2 (6 bases). CDR3 DNA: TGTGCCAGCTCACCACCGCGTGCGGGGTCCTACGAGCAGTACTTC. Amino acid sequence: CASSPPRAGSYEQYF.